The following is a T cell receptor beta chain sequence with its context. Its antigen is not identified. The table came from immunoSEQ multiplex PCR; TCRdb's copy has only in-frame clones and leaves some out. Among 300,000 to 350,000 clones listed, roughly 90% were seen once. The data were obtained in a study of Ad26.COV2.S vaccination and SARS-CoV-2 variants. Study context: As a participant in COV1001, the donor was in the Ad26.COV2.S trial arm. Study-level points and caveats: Responses of spike-specific T cells (both CD8+ and CD4+) reportedly showed substantial breadth after vaccination.

The treatment here: roughly 20 received Ad26.COV2.S at low or high dose, single or two shots; about 5 received placebo; per-sample allocation not given. Each sample was drawn 63 days after the first injection (of vaccine or placebo). Donor was an adult aged 18-55 years in Boston. The CDR3 is 13 residues long. Germline loops: CDR1 MNHEY, CDR2 SMNVEV (reference sequence). With 7 bases clipped from V and 4 bases from J, the junction kept 6 bases outside the gene matches. V is TRBV27 and J is TRBJ1-1; 7 positions match TRBD1. Sequenced material: peripheral blood, taken in a trial of Ad26.COV2.S vaccine versus placebo. The receptor was isolated from a person between 18 and 65 years old who received the Ad26.COV2.S COVID-19 vaccine or a placebo. In nucleotides, the CDR3 is TGTGCCAGCACCAACGACAGGGCCACTGAAGCTTTCTTT. Its protein is CASTNDRATEAFF.